The 21 T cell receptor beta chains in this list originate from one sample, sequenced in a study of identifying expanded T cells in peripheral blood. Assay used: immunoSEQ multiplex PCR; TCRdb lists only in-frame clones, some missing. Among around 120,000 clones listed, more than 80% were seen once. Material for sequencing was blood. Receptor source: a person aged 18-70 years in good health.

DNA for the CDR3: TGTGCCAGCGGGACAGGGAACACCGGGGAGCTGTTTTTT. Protein product: CASGTGNTGELFF. V usage is TRBV27 and J usage is TRBJ2-2; 8 bases fit TRBD1. V lost 8 bases, J lost 1 base, and 0 bases stayed unmatched. The CDR3 runs 13 residues. CDR1 and CDR2 from the germline V gene are MNHEY and SMNVEV (reference sequence).

This chain joins TRBV7-2 and TRBJ2-5, with D perhaps matching TRBD2 (6 bases). CDR1 is SGHTA, CDR2 FQGNSA, per germline. Trimming took off 0 bases at V and 5 bases at J, with 10 bases between the two ends. The CDR3 is 14 amino acids. CDR3: CASSLARGRETQYF. The CDR3 DNA reads TGTGCCAGCAGCTTAGCAAGAGGGAGGGAGACCCAGTACTTC.

This clone has only a few counts. The rearrangement uses TRBV7-8 and TRBJ1-3, with D possibly matching TRBD1 (6 bases). Germline lookup yields CDR1 SGHVS and CDR2 FQNEAQ. Trimming took off 1 base at V and 4 bases at J, with 8 bases between the two ends. This CDR3 is built from 14 residues. CDR3 DNA: TGTGCCAGCAGCTTAGTAGGACAGGGAAACACCATATATTTT. Amino acid sequence: CASSLVGQGNTIYF.

This sequence joins TRBV7-2 and TRBJ2-2; 11 positions match TRBD1. CDR3 length: 17 residues. Germline CDR1 reads SGHTA; CDR2 reads FQGNSA. V gave up 4 bases and J gave up 2 bases; unmatched junction bases: 6. The CDR3 sequence: CASSSGTGGINTGELFF. CDR3 nucleotide sequence: TGTGCCAGCAGCTCCGGGACAGGGGGAATCAACACCGGGGAGCTGTTTTTT.

The chain has TRBV2 and TRBJ2-5; perhaps D is TRBD1 or TRBD2 (6 bases each). The V and J ends lost 10 bases and 8 bases respectively, with 26 bases between them. The V gene's germline CDR1 is SNHLY and CDR2 FYNNEI. The CDR3 has 15 amino acids. The CDR3 DNA sequence: TGTGCCACCAAATCTTCAGGCTCTTACGGGGGCACCCAGTACTTC. Residues: CATKSSGSYGGTQYF.

This clone was counted between two and nine times. The V call is TRBV11-3, the J call TRBJ1-1; D ambiguous. V lost 1 base and J lost 3, with 12 bases in between. The CDR3 runs 15 residues. Per the germline V gene, CDR1 is SGHNT and CDR2 is YENEEA. The CDR3 DNA reads TGTGCCAGCAGCTTAGGAGAAATCGCCTACACTGAAGCTTTCTTT. Its protein is CASSLGEIAYTEAFF.

The chain employs TRBV27 and TRBJ2-7; D remains unclear. The V end lost 3 bases, the J end lost 4 bases, and 13 bases lay between the germline ends. CDR1 is MNHEY, CDR2 SMNVEV, per germline (reference sequence). The CDR3 has 14 residues. In DNA form, the CDR3 reads TGTGCCAGCAGTTTTAGGGCAAGCCCTTACGAGCAGTACTTC. It yields the protein CASSFRASPYEQYF.

This clone has just a few counts. The chain links TRBV27 to TRBJ1-1; D is unresolved. The ends were cut back, 2 bases at V and 4 bases at J, with 11 bases in the middle. CDR1 and CDR2 (germline): MNHEY, SMNVEV (reference sequence). The CDR3 extends over 14 amino acids. The CDR3 loop is CASSLSPSPTEAFF. The CDR3 DNA follows: TGTGCCAGCAGTTTAAGTCCCTCGCCCACTGAAGCTTTCTTT.

The rearrangement joins TRBV19 to TRBJ1-1; possibly TRBD1 for D (5 bases). Trimming removed 4 bases from V and 2 bases from J, with 17 bases in between. The CDR3 spans 16 residues. Germline values: CDR1 LNHDA, CDR2 SQIVND (reference sequence). The CDR3 reads CASSTNTGGFNTEAFF. The CDR3, as DNA: TGTGCCAGTAGTACAAATACGGGGGGGTTCAACACTGAAGCTTTCTTT.

The chain carries TRBV6-1 and TRBJ1-2; tentatively, D is TRBD1 (5 bases). Trimming left V 6 bases short and J 4 bases short, with 15 bases between. This CDR3 region has 14 residues. Germline CDR1 MNHNS, CDR2 SASEGT. The CDR3 nucleotides read TGTGCCAGCAGAAAACCGACAGCTATCTATGGCTACACCTTC. Its protein product is CASRKPTAIYGYTF.

V and J are TRBV15 and TRBJ2-5, with no clear D. The tail of the sequence fits TRBJ2-7 better, so the J call may be wrong. Germline lookup yields CDR1 LNHNV and CDR2 YYDKDF (reference sequence). The CDR3 loop spans 15 amino acids. The CDR3 sequence: CATSSGEGWGYEQYF. In nucleotides, the CDR3 is TGTGCCACCAGCAGCGGAGAAGGTTGGGGTTACGAGCAGTACTTC.

Worth noting for this clone: Relative to the germline gene, one junction end is altered; a read error may explain this. The chain links TRBV10-3 to TRBJ2-1, with D maybe TRBD1 (5 bases). Germline CDR1 and CDR2: ENHRY and SYGVKD. This CDR3 comprises 11 residues. The CDR3 DNA reads as TGTGCCGTCAGCAGGGAAAATGAGCAGTTCTTC. It codes for CAVSRENEQFF.

This clone is a singleton in its sample. The rearrangement uses TRBV5-4 and TRBJ1-6; 8 bases are a match to TRBD1. This CDR3 is built from 14 residues. The V segment lost 6 bases and the J segment 9 bases; nucleotides outside the gene matches: 8. The germline V gene has CDR1 SGHNT and CDR2 YYREEE (reference sequence). CDR3 in DNA: TGTGCCAGCACTCTCCAGGGGGCTTCTTCACCCCTCCACTTT. Translated, it gives CASTLQGASSPLHF. Filled out from reference TRBV5-4 and TRBJ1-6, the complete variable domain reads ETGVTQSPTHLIKTRGQQVTLRCSSQSGHNTVSWYQQALGQGPQFIFQYYREEENGRGNFPPRFSGLQFPNYSSELNVNALELDDSALYLCASTLQGASSPLHFGNGTRLTVT.

The CDR3 loop is CASSLSLGTYEQYF. The CDR3 DNA follows: TGTGCCAGCAGCCTTAGTTTGGGGACTTACGAGCAGTACTTC. The V call is TRBV11-2, the J call TRBJ2-7, with D maybe TRBD2 (6 bases). The V end lost 5 bases, the J end lost 4 bases, and 15 bases lay between the germline ends. Germline values: CDR1 SGHAT, CDR2 FQNNGV. This CDR3 contains 14 residues.

This chain links TRBV10-3 with TRBJ2-7; D not certain. The V and J ends lost 6 bases and 1 base respectively, with 19 bases between them. The germline gives CDR1 ENHRY, CDR2 SYGVKD. CDR3 length: 16 amino acids. The CDR3 region is CAISPVSLRSSYEQYF. In DNA form, the CDR3 reads TGTGCCATCAGCCCCGTTTCGCTTCGATCTTCCTACGAGCAGTACTTC.

This clone was counted only a few times. The same CDR3 can be traced to other DNA sequences in this sample. V gene TRBV2 combines with J gene TRBJ1-1, with D unresolved. Germline CDR1 reads SNHLY; CDR2 reads FYNNEI. The CDR3 extends over 12 amino acids. V gave up 6 bases and J gave up 11 bases, with 16 bases separating them. The CDR3 is CASRTQEPDAFF. As DNA, the CDR3 is TGTGCCAGCAGGACCCAGGAACCCGATGCTTTCTTT.

The chain joins TRBV6-5 to TRBJ2-1; no definite D call. The CDR3 is 13 residues long. Germline V gene sequence: CDR1 MNHEY, CDR2 SVGAGI. V lost 6 bases and J lost 6, with 12 bases in between. The CDR3 here is CASSLDPGNEQFF. In DNA, the CDR3 is TGTGCCAGCAGCCTAGACCCAGGCAATGAGCAGTTCTTC.

The chain recombines TRBV7-3 with TRBJ1-3; the D is unclear. Trimming removed 3 bases from V and 0 bases from J, with 9 bases in between. The CDR3 contains 15 residues. CDR1 is SGHTA, CDR2 FQGTGA, per germline. The DNA of the CDR3 is TGTGCCAGCAGCTTGTCGGGCCTCTCTGGAAACACCATATATTTT. Encoded protein: CASSLSGLSGNTIYF.

The chain joins TRBV5-1 to TRBJ1-1, with D unresolved. The CDR3 runs 13 residues. Trimming pared 0 bases from V and 0 bases from J, leaving 3 bases between. Germline V gene sequence: CDR1 SGHRS, CDR2 YFSETQ. The DNA of the CDR3 is TGCGCCAGCAGCTTGGAAGTGAACACTGAAGCTTTCTTT. Translating it yields CASSLEVNTEAFF.

This chain links TRBV4-1 with TRBJ2-5; 11 bases agree with TRBD2. The germline gives CDR1 MGHRA, CDR2 YSYEKL. Losses at the gene ends were 4 bases for V and 2 bases for J; bases not matched to a gene: 9. This CDR3 region has 17 residues. In DNA, the CDR3 is TGCGCCAGCAGCCTGCTTCATAGCGGGGGGGGACAAGAGACCCAGTACTTC. Translation: CASSLLHSGGGQETQYF.

The V gene is TRBV28, the J gene TRBJ1-2, with 7 bases aligning to TRBD1. The CDR3 contains 13 residues. Per the germline V gene, CDR1 is MDHEN and CDR2 is SYDVKM. The V and J ends lost 7 bases and 7 bases, in that order; junction bases with no gene match: 9. The CDR3 is CASTSDRRGGYTF. The CDR3 DNA reads as TGTGCCAGCACCTCGGACAGGAGAGGTGGCTACACCTTC.